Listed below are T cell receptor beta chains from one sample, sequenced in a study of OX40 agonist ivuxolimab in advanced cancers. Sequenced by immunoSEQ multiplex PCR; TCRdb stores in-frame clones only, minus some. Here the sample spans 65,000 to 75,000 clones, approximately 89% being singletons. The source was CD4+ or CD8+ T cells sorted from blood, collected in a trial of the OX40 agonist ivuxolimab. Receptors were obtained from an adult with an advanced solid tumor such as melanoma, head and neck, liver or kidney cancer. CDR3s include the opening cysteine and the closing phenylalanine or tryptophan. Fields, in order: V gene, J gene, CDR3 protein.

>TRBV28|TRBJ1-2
CASSLAALRPLGGYTF
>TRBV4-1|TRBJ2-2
CASSQPTVRGGELFF
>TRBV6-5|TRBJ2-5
CASSYGGAQETQYF
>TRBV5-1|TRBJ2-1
CASRRTGQNNEQFF
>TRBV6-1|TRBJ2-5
CASNLQGLAETQYF
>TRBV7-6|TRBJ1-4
CASSLDRGNEKLFF
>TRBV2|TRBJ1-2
CASSVKGATYGYTF
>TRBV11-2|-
CASSLVTSGISYEQYF
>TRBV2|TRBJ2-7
CASSGTGGRDEQYF
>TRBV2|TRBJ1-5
CASSELTPGQGFQPQHF
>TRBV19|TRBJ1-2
CASSIRGSGYTF
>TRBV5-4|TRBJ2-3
CASSLRAESRDTQYF